These T cell receptor beta chains were read from a single sample in a study of blood T cell repertoires in COVID-19. The table came from immunoSEQ multiplex PCR; TCRdb's copy has only in-frame clones and leaves some out. The data contain 30,000 to 50,000 clones, about four fifths of them singletons. The sample comprised peripheral blood. The receptor source for this set is a man in his 70s with acute or convalescent COVID-19. CDR3s include the opening cysteine and the closing phenylalanine or tryptophan. The D gene is left open where the match is weak. Clone size appears in some rows only: once, few, many, or a class for an expanded clone.

TRBV18	TRBJ1-6	-	-	CASSPWTANSPLHF	TGTGCCAGCTCACCCTGGACAGCAAATTCACCCCTCCACTTT
TRBV3-1/TRBV3-2	TRBJ2-5	-	TRBD1	CASSQGGQGGQETQYF	TGTGCCAGCAGCCAAGGAGGACAGGGTGGCCAAGAGACCCAGTACTTC
TRBV18	TRBJ1-5	-	-	CASSPNTDDQPQHF	TGTGCCAGCTCACCAAATACAGACGATCAGCCCCAGCATTTT
TRBV6-5	TRBJ2-7	-	-	CASSSPGSSYEQYF	TGTGCCAGCAGTAGTCCCGGGAGCTCCTACGAGCAGTACTTC
TRBV28	TRBJ2-5	-	-	CASSLRPRETQYF	TGTGCCAGCAGTTTGAGGCCCCGGGAGACCCAGTACTTC
TRBV4-2	TRBJ1-5	-	-	CASSQDVGESNQPQHF	TGTGCCAGCAGCCAAGATGTTGGGGAGAGCAATCAGCCCCAGCATTTT
TRBV10-3	TRBJ1-2	-	-	CAISEEGYGYTF	TGTGCCATCAGTGAAGAGGGCTATGGCTACACCTTC
TRBV28	TRBJ1-5	-	-	CASRSRTDQPQHF	TGTGCCAGCAGGTCAAGGACAGATCAGCCCCAGCATTTT
TRBV28	TRBJ1-1	-	-	CASSLAGARGTEAFF	TGTGCCAGCAGTTTGGCGGGGGCCCGGGGGACTGAAGCTTTCTTT
TRBV9	TRBJ2-5	-	-	CASSPSGGTLETQYF	TGTGCCAGCAGCCCCAGTGGGGGGACGCTGGAGACCCAGTACTTC
TRBV28	TRBJ2-1	-	-	CASSNSYPYNEQFF	TGTGCCAGCAGTAACTCGTACCCCTACAATGAGCAGTTCTTC
TRBV5-1	TRBJ2-7	-	TRBD2	CASSLPSGSYEQYF	TGCGCCAGCAGCTTGCCTAGCGGGAGTTACGAGCAGTACTTC
TRBV6-6	TRBJ1-1	-	-	CASTNRGQTNTEAFF	TGTGCCAGCACCAACCGCGGACAGACAAACACTGAAGCTTTCTTT
TRBV21-1	TRBJ1-1	-	-	CASSKANTGLGTEAFF	TGTGCCAGCAGCAAAGCGAACACAGGGCTTGGGACTGAAGCTTTCTTT
TRBV28	TRBJ1-5	few	-	CASNLYSNQPQHF	TGTGCCAGCAATCTATATAGCAATCAGCCCCAGCATTTT
TRBV9	TRBJ1-2	few	-	CASSVGGRDYGYTF	TGTGCCAGCAGCGTAGGAGGCAGGGACTATGGCTACACCTTC
TRBV9	TRBJ2-7	-	-	CASSVEGDVTYEQYF	TGTGCCAGCAGCGTAGAGGGGGATGTAACCTACGAGCAGTACTTC
TRBV7-6	TRBJ1-3	-	TRBD1	CASSLRQGHLSGNTIYF	TGTGCCAGCAGCTTAAGACAGGGCCACCTCTCTGGAAACACCATATATTTT
TRBV28	TRBJ2-2	few	TRBD1	CASSFGRGLGTGELFF	TGTGCCAGCAGTTTTGGCAGGGGGCTCGGTACCGGGGAGCTGTTTTTT
TRBV4-1	TRBJ2-7	-	TRBD2	CASSQDGGGYEQYF	TGCGCCAGCAGCCAAGACGGCGGGGGCTACGAGCAGTACTTC
TRBV28	TRBJ2-7	few	TRBD2	CASSFPLAGATYEQYF	TGTGCCAGCAGTTTTCCCTTAGCGGGTGCTACCTACGAGCAGTACTTC
TRBV19	TRBJ1-2	-	TRBD1	CASTGQDGSNYGYTF	TGTGCCAGTACCGGACAGGACGGTTCTAACTATGGCTACACCTTC
TRBV28	TRBJ2-7	-	-	CASREASREQYF	TGTGCCAGCAGGGAGGCCTCTAGGGAACAGTACTTC
TRBV27	TRBJ1-4	-	TRBD1	CASSSGQGSEKLFF	TGTGCCAGCAGTTCGGGACAGGGGAGCGAAAAACTGTTTTTT
TRBV4-1	TRBJ2-7	-	TRBD1	CASSRGGDRASYEQYF	TGCGCCAGCAGCCGAGGGGGGGACAGGGCAAGCTACGAGCAGTACTTC
TRBV19	TRBJ1-6	-	-	CASTSGHGSPLHF	-
TRBV10-3	TRBJ2-5	-	TRBD2	CAISASSGRRETQYF	TGTGCCATCAGTGCGTCTAGCGGGAGACGAGAGACCCAGTACTTC
TRBV3-1/TRBV3-2	TRBJ2-3	-	TRBD2	CASSQGRLATDTQYF	TGTGCCAGCAGCCAAGGGCGACTAGCGACCGATACGCAGTATTTT
TRBV5-1	TRBJ1-2	-	-	CASSLSRVGERDGYTF	TGCGCCAGCAGCCTTTCGCGGGTCGGGGAAAGGGATGGCTACACCTTC
TRBV7-8	TRBJ2-7	-	TRBD2	CASSLGTSSYEQYF	TGTGCCAGCAGCCTTGGGACTAGCTCCTACGAGCAGTACTTC
TRBV5-1	TRBJ2-2	-	-	CASSLGVRVNTGELFF	TGCGCCAGCAGCTTGGGGGTCAGGGTGAACACCGGGGAGCTGTTTTTT
TRBV5-4	TRBJ2-3	few	TRBD2	CASNRLAIGGTDTQYF	TGTGCCAGCAACCGACTAGCGATCGGAGGCACAGATACGCAGTATTTT
TRBV4-1	TRBJ2-7	-	-	CASSQPAKLQQYF	TGCGCCAGCAGCCAACCCGCCAAACTCCAGCAGTACTTC
TRBV5-1	TRBJ1-4	-	TRBD1	CASSVGQPGGTEKLFF	TGCGCCAGCAGCGTGGGACAGCCTGGTGGAACTGAAAAACTGTTTTTT
TRBV28	TRBJ1-5	few	-	CASTRLDRNQPQHF	TGTGCCAGCACCAGACTGGATCGCAATCAGCCCCAGCATTTT
TRBV28	TRBJ1-5	-	-	CASSRYRQADSNQPQHF	TGTGCCAGCAGTCGATATCGACAGGCGGATAGCAATCAGCCCCAGCATTTT
TRBV19	TRBJ2-3	-	-	CATSQGDTQYF	TGTGCCACCTCCCAGGGAGATACGCAGTATTTT
TRBV4-2	TRBJ1-2	-	TRBD1	CASSQGTGGAYGYTF	TGTGCCAGCAGCCAAGGAACAGGGGGAGCCTATGGCTACACCTTC
TRBV28	TRBJ2-3	-	TRBD2	CASSLWTGTSGTDTQYF	TGTGCCAGCAGTTTATGGACTGGGACTAGCGGCACAGATACGCAGTATTTT
TRBV3-1/TRBV3-2	TRBJ1-2	-	-	CASSPSQGNYGYTF	TGTGCCAGCAGCCCCTCACAGGGTAACTATGGCTACACCTTC
TRBV27	TRBJ1-5	-	TRBD1	CASRGSGTEPQHF	TGTGCCAGCAGGGGTTCCGGGACAGAGCCCCAGCATTTT
TRBV7-2	TRBJ1-5	few	-	CASSFLLNQPQHF	TGTGCCAGCAGCTTCCTGTTGAATCAGCCCCAGCATTTT
TRBV18	TRBJ1-5	-	-	CASSPQQGRGQPQHF	TGTGCCAGCTCACCACAGCAGGGTAGAGGACAGCCCCAGCATTTT
TRBV10-1	TRBJ1-4	many	TRBD1	CASSAPGQGGEKLFF	TGCGCCAGCAGTGCCCCGGGACAGGGGGGTGAAAAACTGTTTTTT
TRBV7-3	TRBJ1-3	-	TRBD1	CASSLTPGQGNTIYF	TGTGCCAGCAGCTTAACCCCGGGACAGGGAAACACCATATATTTT
TRBV20-1	TRBJ1-5	-	-	CSASFFEDKAQHF	TGCAGTGCTAGTTTTTTTGAGGACAAAGCCCAGCATTTT
TRBV9	TRBJ1-3	-	TRBD1	CASSPWDSGNTIYF	TGTGCCAGCAGCCCGTGGGACAGTGGAAACACCATATATTTT
TRBV6-4	TRBJ2-1	-	TRBD2	CASSDSTSGYNEQFF	TGTGCCAGCAGTGACTCGACTAGCGGGTACAATGAGCAGTTCTTC
TRBV15	TRBJ1-2	-	TRBD1	CATSTRDSFGYTF	TGTGCCACCAGCACCCGGGACAGTTTCGGCTACACCTTC
TRBV7-2	TRBJ1-5	few	-	CASSTAPVGNQPQHF	TGTGCCAGCAGCACAGCCCCAGTTGGCAATCAGCCCCAGCATTTT
TRBV27	TRBJ2-7	-	TRBD1	CASMGQGSYEQYF	TGTGCCAGCATGGGACAGGGTTCCTACGAGCAGTACTTC
TRBV5-1	TRBJ2-3	-	TRBD2	CASSLGQGGADTQYF	TGCGCCAGCAGCTTAGGGCAGGGAGGGGCAGATACGCAGTATTTT
TRBV18	TRBJ2-7	few	-	CASSDSASYEQYF	TGTGCCAGCTCGGACAGTGCCTCCTACGAGCAGTACTTC
TRBV15	TRBJ2-1	-	-	CATSRPGVVGRNEQFF	TGTGCCACCAGCAGACCGGGAGTAGTCGGACGCAATGAGCAGTTCTTC